A selection of T cell receptor beta chains follows, all from one sample in a study of tumor-infiltrating lymphocytes in primary liver carcinoma. TCRdb recomputed calls from the multiplex PCR reads with MiXCR, one row per CDR3 protein. The table includes roughly 330,000 distinct CDR3 sequences, 65% detected once. The sequenced material came from peripheral blood. The receptors derive from a man in his forties with primary liver carcinoma and hepatitis B virus infection. CDR3s include the opening cysteine and the closing phenylalanine or tryptophan.

CASSLQGDHWKNCFF,TRBV11-3,TRBJ1-4
CASSLRDTLGVRETQYF,TRBV28,TRBJ2-5
CASSVGTASSSYEQYF,TRBV11-2,TRBJ2-7
CASSPRLDGSADTQYF,TRBV11-2,TRBJ2-3
CASSFRGQEAFF,TRBV12-3/TRBV12-4,TRBJ1-1
CASTRGEKLFF,TRBV6-6,TRBJ1-4
CASSLSELASQYF,TRBV11-2,TRBJ2-7
CASSDGGTGLHNEQFF,TRBV6-1,TRBJ2-1
CASSFLGTDSGNTIYF,TRBV12-3/TRBV12-4,TRBJ1-3
CASSPRDSRNQPQHF,TRBV6-1,TRBJ1-5
CASSYPPASGREGNEQFF,TRBV6-2/TRBV6-3,TRBJ2-1
CAWSLTAGGGPPYEQYF,TRBV30,TRBJ2-7
CAGSLGLVEIQETQYF,TRBV11-2,TRBJ2-5
CASSEVGYEQYF,TRBV6-1,TRBJ2-7
CASSLRGEVGTGELFF,TRBV11-2,TRBJ2-2
CASSYAQYGYTF,TRBV6-2/TRBV6-3,TRBJ1-2
CVISLDRSSGNTIYF,TRBV11-2,TRBJ1-3
CASMELRGGSAEQYF,TRBV6-5,TRBJ2-7
CTSSQDWGRRTNQPQHF,TRBV1,TRBJ1-5
CASRKDGYDEQFF,TRBV5-4,TRBJ2-1
CASSRDWGTHGELFF,TRBV6-5,TRBJ2-2
CASSLGGSSLVETQYF,TRBV5-4,TRBJ2-5
CASGLLCEQFF,TRBV11-2,TRBJ2-1
CASSRGYQETQYF,TRBV11-1,TRBJ2-5
CTSSESDREETQYF,TRBV10-1,TRBJ2-5
CTSSQAEGDGYQPQQF,TRBV1,TRBJ1-5
CASRKRTATQETQYF,TRBV7-6,TRBJ2-5
CSVRKGAYEQYF,TRBV29-1,TRBJ2-7
CGISGTGGRGTDTQYF,TRBV10-3,TRBJ2-3
CASSSSGRGGLETQYF,TRBV7-9,TRBJ2-5
CASNLEMVCETQYF,TRBV11-1,TRBJ2-5
CAWFMGLAGDPWTGELFF,TRBV30,TRBJ2-2
CASSYRAGGLAGAKNIQYF,TRBV6-5,TRBJ2-4
CASSFLSEQFF,TRBV12-3/TRBV12-4,TRBJ2-1
CASSLGLENIQYF,TRBV12-1,TRBJ2-4
CASSRGQEQHGYTF,TRBV5-4,TRBJ1-2
CVSSQGLATYEQYF,TRBV4-3,TRBJ2-7
CASSQDRTRREQYF,TRBV14,TRBJ2-7
CSVGMGGNYEQYF,TRBV29-1,TRBJ2-7
CASSLLSGVQETQYF,TRBV11-2,TRBJ2-5
CAGSAQEYGEHFF,TRBV11-2,TRBJ2-1
CASSPDGEQFF,TRBV11-2,TRBJ2-1